Below, 6 T cell receptor beta chains from the same sample are listed, as sequenced in a study of cytomegalovirus exposure and HLA in healthy donors. PCR amplification relied on 60 Vbeta primers (plus 13 Jbeta primers). Generated by immunoSEQ multiplex PCR, the TCRdb table keeps only in-frame clones and is missing some. Of tens of thousands of clones in the sample, about 76% were seen once. The specimen sequenced was PBMCs. These receptor sequences come from a woman aged 35 to 49 in good health and CMV-seropositive.

The genes are TRBV10-2 and TRBJ1-2; the match to TRBD1 covers 9 bases. The CDR3 length is 14 residues. J lost 7 bases, V lost 4 bases, and 7 bases had no gene match. The V gene's germline CDR1 is WSHSY and CDR2 SAAADI. Here the CDR3 reads CASSALRQGGGYTF. The CDR3 DNA is TGCGCCAGCAGTGCCCTCCGACAGGGGGGTGGCTACACCTTC.

The chain joins TRBV7-2 to TRBJ2-1; no reliable D call. The CDR3 runs to 14 residues. Trimming took 8 bases from V and 2 from J, leaving 13 bases between them. Germline CDR1 and CDR2: SGHTA and FQGNSA. CDR3 loop: CASLLSTTYNEQFF. DNA for the CDR3: TGTGCCAGCCTACTGAGCACGACCTACAATGAGCAGTTCTTC.

V and J are TRBV6-5 and TRBJ2-7, with a possible D match to TRBD2 (7 bases). The ends were cut back, 0 bases at V and 2 bases at J, with 14 bases in the middle. Germline V CDR1 and CDR2: MNHEY, SVGAGI. The CDR3 runs 16 residues. CDR3 protein: CASSYSKGGGTYEQYF. The CDR3 DNA is TGTGCCAGCAGTTACTCTAAGGGGGGGGGAACCTACGAGCAGTACTTC.

The chain links TRBV7-2 to TRBJ2-3, with D perhaps matching TRBD1 (5 bases). The germline gives CDR1 SGHTA, CDR2 FQGNSA. V gave up 7 bases and J gave up 4 bases, with 21 bases separating them. CDR3 length: 16 residues. For the CDR3, the DNA is TGTGCCAGCACCCCTGTGGGAACGCTCAGGGCAGATACGCAGTATTTT. It translates to CASTPVGTLRADTQYF. Using reference TRBV7-2 and TRBJ2-3 for the parts outside the CDR3, the full variable domain is GAGVSQSPSNKVTEKGKDVELRCDPISGHTALYWYRQSLGQGLEFLIYFQGNSAPDKSGLPSDRFSAERTGGSVSTLTIQRTQQEDSAVYLCASTPVGTLRADTQYFGPGTRLTVL.

This rearrangement joins TRBV29-1 to TRBJ1-1; D is uncertain. V gave up 5 bases and J gave up 6 bases, with 13 bases separating them. Germline values: CDR1 SQVTM, CDR2 ANQGSEA. There are 12 residues in the CDR3. The CDR3 coding sequence is TGCAGCGTTTCTCCTACCCTTTCTGAAGCTTTCTTT. This gives the protein CSVSPTLSEAFF.

The chain has TRBV28 and TRBJ1-2; TRBD1 agrees at 9 bases. Germline assignment: CDR1 MDHEN and CDR2 SYDVKM. The CDR3 has 15 residues. V lost 7 bases, J lost 7 bases, and 13 bases stayed unmatched. The DNA for the CDR3 is TGTGCCAGCAATACCGGGACAGGGAGGGCGGGTGGCTACACCTTC. Residues: CASNTGTGRAGGYTF.